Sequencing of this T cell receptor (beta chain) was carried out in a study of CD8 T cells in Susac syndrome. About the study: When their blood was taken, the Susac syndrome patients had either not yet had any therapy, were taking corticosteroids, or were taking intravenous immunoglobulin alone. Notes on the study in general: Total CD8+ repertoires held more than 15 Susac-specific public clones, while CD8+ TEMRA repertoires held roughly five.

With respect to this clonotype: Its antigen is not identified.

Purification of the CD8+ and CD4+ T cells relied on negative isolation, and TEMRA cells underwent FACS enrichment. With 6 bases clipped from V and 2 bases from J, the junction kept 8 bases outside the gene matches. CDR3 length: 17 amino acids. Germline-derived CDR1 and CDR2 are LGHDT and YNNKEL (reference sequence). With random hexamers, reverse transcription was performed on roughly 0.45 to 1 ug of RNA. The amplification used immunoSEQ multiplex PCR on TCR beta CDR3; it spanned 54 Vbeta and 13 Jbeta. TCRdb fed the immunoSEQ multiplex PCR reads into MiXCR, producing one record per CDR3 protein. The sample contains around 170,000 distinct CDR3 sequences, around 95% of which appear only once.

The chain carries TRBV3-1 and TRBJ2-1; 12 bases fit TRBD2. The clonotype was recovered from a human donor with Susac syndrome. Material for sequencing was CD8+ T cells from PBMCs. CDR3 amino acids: CASSQTSGSLTYNEQFF. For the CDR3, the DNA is TGTGCCAGCAGTCAGACTAGCGGGAGCCTCACCTACAATGAGCAGTTCTTC.